These T cell receptor beta chains were read from a single sample in a study of shared clonotypes between healthy human individuals. Measured with immunoSEQ multiplex PCR; TCRdb has only the in-frame clones, and not every one. This sample yields approximately 980,000 clones, of which less than 85% are seen a single time; approximately 1.5% belongs to the top ten. Sequencing was performed on memory CD4+ T cells sorted from blood. These receptors were collected from a man younger than 35 in good health. Both conserved end residues are part of each CDR3. Each record gives: V gene, J gene, CDR3 protein.

v_call: TRBV30
j_call: TRBJ2-7
cdr3_aa: CAWTYAGTSGYEQYF

v_call: TRBV18
j_call: TRBJ2-1
cdr3_aa: CASSRQGVSGNEQFF

v_call: TRBV18
j_call: TRBJ1-3
cdr3_aa: CASSLLVGTGNTIYF

v_call: TRBV18
j_call: TRBJ1-1
cdr3_aa: CASSPPSQGLRKYGATEAFF

v_call: TRBV5-5
j_call: TRBJ2-3
cdr3_aa: CASRLLQGTTQYF

v_call: TRBV9
j_call: TRBJ1-2
cdr3_aa: CASSVEARGWNGYTF

v_call: TRBV18
j_call: TRBJ1-2
cdr3_aa: CASSPGPLGYGYTF

v_call: TRBV28
j_call: TRBJ1-2
cdr3_aa: CASSRGDNGPANYGYTF

v_call: TRBV9
j_call: TRBJ2-7
cdr3_aa: CASSARTSGYEQYF

v_call: TRBV30
j_call: TRBJ1-3
cdr3_aa: CAWTFRTGVGNTIYF

v_call: TRBV11-2
j_call: TRBJ2-2
cdr3_aa: CASSTPTGELFF

v_call: TRBV2
j_call: TRBJ2-7
cdr3_aa: CASNRDPYEQYF

v_call: TRBV18
j_call: TRBJ2-7
cdr3_aa: CASSPDRKGYEQYF

v_call: TRBV2
j_call: TRBJ1-5
cdr3_aa: CASSEGPTGGGQPQHF

v_call: TRBV11-2
j_call: TRBJ2-7
cdr3_aa: CASSLDGKGARGEQYF

v_call: TRBV10-3
j_call: TRBJ2-2
cdr3_aa: CAISERRDTGELFF

v_call: TRBV27
j_call: TRBJ1-5
cdr3_aa: CASRKGATGYSNQPQHF

v_call: TRBV4-3
j_call: TRBJ1-6
cdr3_aa: CASSQPGQNSPLHF

v_call: TRBV9
j_call: TRBJ1-6
cdr3_aa: CASSVGVSNSPLHF

v_call: TRBV27
j_call: TRBJ1-2
cdr3_aa: CASSLSTGGRYGYTF

v_call: TRBV28
j_call: TRBJ2-7
cdr3_aa: CASSPGTVTTYEQYF

v_call: TRBV30
j_call: TRBJ2-6
cdr3_aa: CAWSSGPSGANVLTF

v_call: TRBV5-1
j_call: TRBJ2-5
cdr3_aa: CASSPGGPQETQYF

v_call: TRBV7-2
j_call: TRBJ2-1
cdr3_aa: CASSLRRDPYNEQFF

v_call: TRBV7-8
j_call: TRBJ2-2
cdr3_aa: CASSVSSGAKVTGELFF

v_call: TRBV19
j_call: TRBJ1-1
cdr3_aa: CASSIARGNTEAFF

v_call: TRBV5-6
j_call: TRBJ2-7
cdr3_aa: CASSVLPGNSYEQYF

v_call: TRBV7-9
j_call: TRBJ2-5
cdr3_aa: CASSIRLAAQETQYF

v_call: TRBV19
j_call: TRBJ1-2
cdr3_aa: CATADPSYGYTF

v_call: TRBV2
j_call: TRBJ2-3
cdr3_aa: CASSATGTSGDTQYF

v_call: TRBV5-1
j_call: TRBJ2-3
cdr3_aa: CASSIEGAPTDTQYF

v_call: TRBV7-8
j_call: TRBJ2-7
cdr3_aa: CASSLKYEQYF

v_call: TRBV7-2
j_call: TRBJ2-3
cdr3_aa: CASSFGDLDTQYF

v_call: TRBV5-1
j_call: TRBJ2-7
cdr3_aa: CASSQGLAGDREQYF

v_call: TRBV30
j_call: TRBJ1-2
cdr3_aa: CAWSVEQGRSGYTF

v_call: TRBV7-7
j_call: TRBJ2-5
cdr3_aa: CASSSDPDGGILHF

v_call: TRBV4-1
j_call: TRBJ2-3
cdr3_aa: CASSQDPRSTDTQYF

v_call: TRBV10-3
j_call: TRBJ2-1
cdr3_aa: CAIRSSGDEQFF

v_call: TRBV28
j_call: TRBJ2-2
cdr3_aa: CASSRTGTVTGELFF

v_call: TRBV29-1
j_call: TRBJ2-5
cdr3_aa: CSVQLGLASETQYF

v_call: TRBV29-1
j_call: TRBJ2-7
cdr3_aa: CSAGDSSYEQYF

v_call: TRBV7-9
j_call: TRBJ2-3
cdr3_aa: CASSLGGDRTDTQYF

v_call: TRBV19
j_call: TRBJ1-1
cdr3_aa: CASSKRGRYGTEAFF

v_call: TRBV29-1
j_call: TRBJ1-2
cdr3_aa: CSVEASGSNYGYTF

v_call: TRBV28
j_call: TRBJ1-5
cdr3_aa: CASTETGGSNQPQHF

v_call: TRBV6-4
j_call: TRBJ2-2
cdr3_aa: CASSDYPGTGELFF

v_call: TRBV5-1
j_call: TRBJ1-2
cdr3_aa: CASSRGQGLGYTF

v_call: TRBV19
j_call: TRBJ2-2
cdr3_aa: CASSTGLRRTNTGELFF

v_call: TRBV6-5
j_call: TRBJ1-5
cdr3_aa: CAIKWWVLQHF

v_call: TRBV10-1
j_call: TRBJ2-1
cdr3_aa: CASSRSIPLSYNEQFF

v_call: TRBV6-1
j_call: TRBJ1-2
cdr3_aa: CASSEPAALYGYTF

v_call: TRBV5-1
j_call: TRBJ2-7
cdr3_aa: CASGVAGGYEQYF

v_call: TRBV6-1
j_call: TRBJ2-5
cdr3_aa: CASSVLGGGAFETQYF

v_call: TRBV6-1
j_call: TRBJ1-1
cdr3_aa: CASQQGADNTEAFF

v_call: TRBV28
j_call: TRBJ1-5
cdr3_aa: CASHGQANQPQHF